This T cell receptor beta chain was sequenced for a study of beta chain features in type 1 diabetes. At the level of the study: Sorted cells examined across all samples numbered around 100 million.

Germline V CDR1 and CDR2: SGHRS, YFSETQ. Germline trimming cut 2 bases from V and 6 bases from J; bases unmatched to any gene: 9. This CDR3 is built from 17 residues. On this clone: Its antigen remains unknown.

Every isolated RNA sample was fully reverse transcribed, so sequencing captured expressed TCRB transcripts. Sequenced by immunoSEQ multiplex PCR; TCRdb stores in-frame clones only, minus some. The sample carries approximately 50,000 clones, 60% to 70% recorded once. It was via CD45RO/CCR7/CD25/CD127/CD95/CD27 that CD4+ naive, central memory, regulatory and stem cell-like memory cells were sorted. Study-level results: In comparison with healthy donors, patients had naive, central memory and Treg TCRB repertoires that appeared more similar. In all four CD4+ subsets, TCRB CDR3 length was significantly, moderately reduced in type 1 diabetes.

This chain joins TRBV5-1 and TRBJ2-1, with TRBD2 identical over 12 bases. The specimen sequenced was stem cell memory CD4+ T cells from blood. The clonotype comes from a woman in her twenties or thirties with type 1 diabetes. In DNA, the CDR3 is TGCGCCAGCAGCTTCCCCACTCTAGCGGGAGGGCCCAATGAGCAGTTCTTC. It translates to CASSFPTLAGGPNEQFF.